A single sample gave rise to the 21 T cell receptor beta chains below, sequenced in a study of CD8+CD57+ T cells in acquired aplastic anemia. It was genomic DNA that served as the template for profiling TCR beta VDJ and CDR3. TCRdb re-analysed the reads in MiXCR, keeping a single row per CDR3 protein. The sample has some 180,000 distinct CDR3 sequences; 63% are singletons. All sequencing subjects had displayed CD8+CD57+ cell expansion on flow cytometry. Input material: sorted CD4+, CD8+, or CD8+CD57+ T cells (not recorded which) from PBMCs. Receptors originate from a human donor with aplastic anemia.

The CDR3 spells CASSEGGTLGANYGYTF. The DNA of the CDR3 is TGTGCCAGCAGTGAAGGGGGGACCCTTGGGGCTAACTATGGCTACACCTTC. The chain carries TRBV2 and TRBJ1-2, with D possibly TRBD1 on 5 matching bases. The CDR3 sequence is 17 residues long. The germline CDR1 and CDR2 sequences are SNHLY and FYNNEI. V dropped 1 base and J dropped 0 bases, with 15 bases sitting between them.

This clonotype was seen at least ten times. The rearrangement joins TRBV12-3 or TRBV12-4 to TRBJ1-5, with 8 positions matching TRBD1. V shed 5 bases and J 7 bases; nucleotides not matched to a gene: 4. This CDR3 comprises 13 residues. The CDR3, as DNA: TGTGCCAGCAGTCGACAGGGGAACCAGCCCCAGCATTTT. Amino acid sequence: CASSRQGNQPQHF.

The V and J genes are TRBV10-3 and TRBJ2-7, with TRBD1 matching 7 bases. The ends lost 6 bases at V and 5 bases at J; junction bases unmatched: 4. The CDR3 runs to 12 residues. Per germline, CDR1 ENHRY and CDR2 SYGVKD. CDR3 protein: CAISTTGDEQYF. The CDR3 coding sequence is TGTGCCATCAGCACTACAGGGGACGAGCAGTACTTC.

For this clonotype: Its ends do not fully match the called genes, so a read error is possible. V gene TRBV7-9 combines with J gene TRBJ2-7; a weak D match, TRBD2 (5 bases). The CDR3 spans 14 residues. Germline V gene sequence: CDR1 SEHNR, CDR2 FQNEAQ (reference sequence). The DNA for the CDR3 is TGTGTCAGCAGCTTAGTTACTAGATCCCACGAGCAGTACTTC. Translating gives CVSSLVTRSHEQYF.

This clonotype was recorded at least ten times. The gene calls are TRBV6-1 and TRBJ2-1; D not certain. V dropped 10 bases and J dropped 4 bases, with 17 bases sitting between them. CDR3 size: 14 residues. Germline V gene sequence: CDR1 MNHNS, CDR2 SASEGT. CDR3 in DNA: TGTGCCACCGCCGGAGCGAGGATATACAATGAGCAGTTCTTC. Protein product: CATAGARIYNEQFF.

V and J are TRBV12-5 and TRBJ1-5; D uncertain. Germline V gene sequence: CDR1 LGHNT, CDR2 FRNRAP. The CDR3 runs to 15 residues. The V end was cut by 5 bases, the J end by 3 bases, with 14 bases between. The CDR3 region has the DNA TGTGCTAGTGGTACCGGGAAGGGTACCAATCAGCCCCAGCATTTT. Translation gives CASGTGKGTNQPQHF.

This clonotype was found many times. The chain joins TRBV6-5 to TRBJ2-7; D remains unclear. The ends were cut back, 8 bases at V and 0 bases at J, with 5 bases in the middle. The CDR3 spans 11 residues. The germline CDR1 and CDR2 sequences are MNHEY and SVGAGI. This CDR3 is CASRDSYEQYF. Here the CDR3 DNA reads TGTGCCAGCCGTGACTCCTACGAGCAGTACTTC.

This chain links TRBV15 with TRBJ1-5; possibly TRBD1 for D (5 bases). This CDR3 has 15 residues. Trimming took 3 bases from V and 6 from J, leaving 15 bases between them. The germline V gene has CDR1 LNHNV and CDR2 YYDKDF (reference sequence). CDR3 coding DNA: TGTGCCACCAGCAGGACAGCATCCTACCGTCAGCCCCAGCATTTT. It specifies CATSRTASYRQPQHF.

CDR3 protein: CASSLDGGSSSYNEQFF. The CDR3 DNA is TGTGCCAGCAGCTTAGACGGCGGGAGTAGCTCCTACAATGAGCAGTTCTTC. The V call is TRBV7-2, the J call TRBJ2-1; TRBD2 matches 7 bases. The V and J ends lost 1 base and 0 bases, in that order; junction bases with no gene match: 6. Germline V gene lookup returns CDR1 SGHTA and CDR2 FQGNSA. The CDR3 loop spans 17 amino acids.

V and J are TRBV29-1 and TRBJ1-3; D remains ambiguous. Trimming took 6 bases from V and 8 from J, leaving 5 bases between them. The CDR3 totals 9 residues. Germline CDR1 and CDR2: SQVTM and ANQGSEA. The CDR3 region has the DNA TGCAGCGTAGGCGACACCATATATTTT. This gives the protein CSVGDTIYF.

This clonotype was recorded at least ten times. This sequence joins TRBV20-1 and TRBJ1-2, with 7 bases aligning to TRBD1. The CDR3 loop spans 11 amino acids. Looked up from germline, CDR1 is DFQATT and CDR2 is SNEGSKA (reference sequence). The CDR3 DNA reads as TGCAGCTACAGGGGCACTCATGGCTACACCTTC. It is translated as CSYRGTHGYTF.

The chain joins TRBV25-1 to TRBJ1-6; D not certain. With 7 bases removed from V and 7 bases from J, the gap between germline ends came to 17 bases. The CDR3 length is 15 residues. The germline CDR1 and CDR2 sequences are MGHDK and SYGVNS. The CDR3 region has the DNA TGTGCCAGCATAGTGGTGGTGCCTCCAAATTCACCCCTCCACTTT. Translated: CASIVVVPPNSPLHF.

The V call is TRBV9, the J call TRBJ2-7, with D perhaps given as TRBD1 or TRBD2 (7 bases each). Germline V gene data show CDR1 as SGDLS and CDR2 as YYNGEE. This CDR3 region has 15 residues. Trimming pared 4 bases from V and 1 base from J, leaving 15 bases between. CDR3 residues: CASSTGGTASYEQYF. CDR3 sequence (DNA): TGTGCCAGCAGCACCGGGGGGACAGCATCCTACGAGCAGTACTTC.

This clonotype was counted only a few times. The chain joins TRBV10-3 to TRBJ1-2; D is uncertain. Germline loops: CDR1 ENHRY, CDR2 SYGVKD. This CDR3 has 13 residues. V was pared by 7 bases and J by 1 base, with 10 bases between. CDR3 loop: CAIKASDNYGYTF. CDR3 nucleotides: TGTGCCATCAAGGCCAGCGATAACTATGGCTACACCTTC.

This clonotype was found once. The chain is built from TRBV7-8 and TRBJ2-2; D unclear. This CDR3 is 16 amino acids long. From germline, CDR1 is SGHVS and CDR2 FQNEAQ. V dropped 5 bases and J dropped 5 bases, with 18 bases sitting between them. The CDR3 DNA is TGTGCCAGCAGCCAAAGAGAAGGTCTCTGGACCGGGGAGCTGTTTTTT. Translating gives CASSQREGLWTGELFF.

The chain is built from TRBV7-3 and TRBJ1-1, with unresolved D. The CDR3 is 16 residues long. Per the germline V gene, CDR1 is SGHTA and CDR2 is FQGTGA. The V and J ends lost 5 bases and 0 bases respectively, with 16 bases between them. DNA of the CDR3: TGTGCCAGCAGCGGCGATCAGGAATTGATGAACACTGAAGCTTTCTTT. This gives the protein CASSGDQELMNTEAFF.

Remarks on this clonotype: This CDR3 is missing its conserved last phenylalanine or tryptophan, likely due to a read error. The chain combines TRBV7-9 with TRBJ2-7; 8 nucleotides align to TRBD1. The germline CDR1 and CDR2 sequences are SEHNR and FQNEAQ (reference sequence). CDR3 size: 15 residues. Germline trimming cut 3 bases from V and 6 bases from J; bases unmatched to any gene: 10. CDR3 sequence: CASSFGQGGLGEQYC. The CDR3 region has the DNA TGTGCCAGCAGCTTTGGACAGGGAGGATTGGGCGAGCAGTACTGC.

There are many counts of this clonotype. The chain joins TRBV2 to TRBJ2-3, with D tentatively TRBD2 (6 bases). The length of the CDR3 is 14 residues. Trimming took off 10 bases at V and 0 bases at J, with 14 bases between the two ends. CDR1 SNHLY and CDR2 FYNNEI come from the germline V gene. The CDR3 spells CATGAGLSTDTQYF. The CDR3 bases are TGTGCCACTGGAGCCGGACTAAGCACAGATACGCAGTATTTT.

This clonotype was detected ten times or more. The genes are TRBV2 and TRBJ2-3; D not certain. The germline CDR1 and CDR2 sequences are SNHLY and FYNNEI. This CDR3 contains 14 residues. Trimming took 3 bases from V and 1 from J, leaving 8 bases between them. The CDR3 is CASSDGDRTDTQYF. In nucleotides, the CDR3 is TGTGCCAGCAGTGATGGGGATCGCACAGATACGCAGTATTTT.

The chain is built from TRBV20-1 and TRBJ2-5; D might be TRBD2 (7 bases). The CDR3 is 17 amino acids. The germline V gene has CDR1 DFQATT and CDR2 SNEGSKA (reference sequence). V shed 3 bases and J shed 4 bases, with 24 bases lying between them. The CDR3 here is CSASERGGGAGGETQYF. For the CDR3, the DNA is TGCAGTGCTAGTGAGAGAGGCGGGGGCGCCGGGGGAGAGACCCAGTACTTC.

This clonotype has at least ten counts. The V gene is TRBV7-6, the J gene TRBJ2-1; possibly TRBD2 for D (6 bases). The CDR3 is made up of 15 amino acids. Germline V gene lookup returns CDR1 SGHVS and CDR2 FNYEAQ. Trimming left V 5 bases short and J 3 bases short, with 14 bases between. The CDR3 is CASSPRGDFYNEQFF. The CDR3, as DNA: TGTGCCAGCAGCCCGCGTGGGGACTTCTACAATGAGCAGTTCTTC.